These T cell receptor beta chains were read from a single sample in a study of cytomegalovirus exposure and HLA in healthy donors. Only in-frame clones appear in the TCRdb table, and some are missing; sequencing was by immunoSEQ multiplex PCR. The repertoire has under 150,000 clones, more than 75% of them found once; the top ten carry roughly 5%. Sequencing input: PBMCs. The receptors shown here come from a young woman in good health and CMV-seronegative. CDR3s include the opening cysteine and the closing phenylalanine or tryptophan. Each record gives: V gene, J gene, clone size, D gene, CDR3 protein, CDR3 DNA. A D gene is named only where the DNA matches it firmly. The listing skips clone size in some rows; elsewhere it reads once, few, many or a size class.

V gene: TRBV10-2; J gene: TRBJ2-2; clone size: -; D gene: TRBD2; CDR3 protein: CAIGAGANTGELFF; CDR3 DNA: TGCGCCATCGGAGCGGGGGCGAACACCGGGGAGCTGTTTTTT
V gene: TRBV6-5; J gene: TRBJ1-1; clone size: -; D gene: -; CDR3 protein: CASSYGQLNTEAFF; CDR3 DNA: TGTGCCAGCAGTTACGGGCAGCTGAACACTGAAGCTTTCTTT
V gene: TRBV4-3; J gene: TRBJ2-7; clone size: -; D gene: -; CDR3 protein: CASSQGSSYEQYF; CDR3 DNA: TGCGCCAGCAGCCAAGGTTCGTCGTACGAGCAGTACTTC
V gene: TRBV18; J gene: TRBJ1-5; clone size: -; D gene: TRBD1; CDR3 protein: CASSPGTDSNQPQHF; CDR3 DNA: TGTGCCAGCTCACCCGGGACAGATAGCAATCAGCCCCAGCATTTT
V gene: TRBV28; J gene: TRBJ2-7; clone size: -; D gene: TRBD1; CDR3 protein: CASSTTGVGMGHEQYF; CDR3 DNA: TGTGCCAGCAGTACTACAGGGGTGGGAATGGGCCACGAGCAGTACTTC
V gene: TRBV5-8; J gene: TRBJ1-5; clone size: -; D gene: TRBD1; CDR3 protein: CASSPRQGSNQPQHF; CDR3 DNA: TGTGCCAGCAGCCCCAGACAGGGAAGCAATCAGCCCCAGCATTTT
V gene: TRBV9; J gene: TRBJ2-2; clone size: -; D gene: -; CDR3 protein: CASSDRTNRAGGELFF; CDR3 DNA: TGTGCCAGCAGCGACCGAACCAACAGGGCGGGCGGGGAGCTGTTTTTT
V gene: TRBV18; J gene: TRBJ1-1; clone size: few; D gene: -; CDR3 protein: CASSQGENTEAFF; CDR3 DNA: TGTGCCAGCTCACAGGGGGAGAACACTGAAGCTTTCTTT
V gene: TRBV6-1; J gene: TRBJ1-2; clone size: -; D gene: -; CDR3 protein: CASSEDGGGVITSGYTF; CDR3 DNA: TGTGCCAGCAGTGAAGATGGTGGAGGGGTGATAACGAGTGGCTACACCTTC
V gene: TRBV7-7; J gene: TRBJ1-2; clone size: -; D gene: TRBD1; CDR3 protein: CASSSDPGQSGPVSGYTF; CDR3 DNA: TGTGCCAGCAGCTCGGACCCGGGACAGTCAGGGCCAGTAAGTGGCTACACCTTC
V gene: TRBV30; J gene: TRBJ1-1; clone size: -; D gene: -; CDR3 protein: CAWSVLGQGSEAFF; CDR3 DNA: TGTGCCTGGAGTGTACTGGGGCAGGGGAGTGAAGCTTTCTTT
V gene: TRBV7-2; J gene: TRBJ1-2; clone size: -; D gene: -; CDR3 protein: CASSSAGDGYTF; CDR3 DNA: TGTGCCAGCAGCTCGGCAGGGGATGGCTACACCTTC
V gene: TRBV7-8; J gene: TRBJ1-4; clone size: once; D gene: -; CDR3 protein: CASSQMGGDEKLFF; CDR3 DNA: TGTGCCAGCAGCCAAATGGGGGGGGATGAAAAACTGTTTTTT
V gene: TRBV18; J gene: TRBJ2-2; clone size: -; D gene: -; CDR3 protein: CASSSNRALNTGELFF; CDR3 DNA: TGTGCCAGCTCATCCAACAGGGCGCTTAACACCGGGGAGCTGTTTTTT
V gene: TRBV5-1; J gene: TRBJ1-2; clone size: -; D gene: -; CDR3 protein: CASSYLTESYGYTF; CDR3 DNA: TGCGCCAGCAGCTACCTCACAGAGAGCTATGGCTACACCTTC
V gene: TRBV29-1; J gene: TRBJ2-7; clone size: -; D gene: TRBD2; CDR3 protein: CSVLSRPSGRVLYEQYF; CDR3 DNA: TGCAGCGTTCTTTCTCGCCCTAGCGGGAGGGTCCTCTACGAGCAGTACTTC
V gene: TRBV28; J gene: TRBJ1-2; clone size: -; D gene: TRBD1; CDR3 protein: CASSTRTDRGSYGYTF; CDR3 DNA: TGTGCCAGCAGTACCCGAACGGACAGGGGCAGCTATGGCTACACCTTC
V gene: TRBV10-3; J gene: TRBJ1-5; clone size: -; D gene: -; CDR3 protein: CAISELGRGVDQPQHF; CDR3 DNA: TGTGCCATCAGTGAGTTGGGGCGGGGAGTAGATCAGCCCCAGCATTTT
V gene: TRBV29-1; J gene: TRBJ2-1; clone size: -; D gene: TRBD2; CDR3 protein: CSAPPPGTSASSYNEQFF; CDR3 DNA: TGCAGCGCCCCTCCCCCGGGGACTAGCGCGAGCTCCTACAATGAGCAGTTCTTC
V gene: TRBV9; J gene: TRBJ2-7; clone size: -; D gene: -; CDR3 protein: CASSVGGAGNTYEQYF; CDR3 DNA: TGTGCCAGCAGCGTAGGGGGAGCGGGTAATACCTACGAGCAGTACTTC
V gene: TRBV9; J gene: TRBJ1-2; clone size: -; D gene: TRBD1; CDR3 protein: CASSVAMTGVYGYTF; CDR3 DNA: TGTGCCAGCAGCGTAGCAATGACAGGGGTCTATGGCTACACCTTC
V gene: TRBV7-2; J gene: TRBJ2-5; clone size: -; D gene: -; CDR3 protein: CASSLGLEGFGETQYF; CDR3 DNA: TGTGCCAGCAGCTTAGGACTAGAGGGGTTTGGAGAGACCCAGTACTTC
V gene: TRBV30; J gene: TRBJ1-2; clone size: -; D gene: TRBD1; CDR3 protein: CAWSVAGGLGYTF; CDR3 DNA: TGTGCCTGGAGTGTGGCAGGGGGCCTTGGCTACACCTTC
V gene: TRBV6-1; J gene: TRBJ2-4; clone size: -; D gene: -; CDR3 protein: CASKAGGSNIQYF; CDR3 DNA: TGTGCCAGCAAGGCAGGGGGGTCAAACATTCAGTACTTC
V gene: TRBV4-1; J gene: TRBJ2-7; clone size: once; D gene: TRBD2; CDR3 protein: CASSLLAGVKTYEQYF; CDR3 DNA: TGCGCCAGCAGTCTGTTAGCGGGAGTTAAGACCTACGAGCAGTACTTC
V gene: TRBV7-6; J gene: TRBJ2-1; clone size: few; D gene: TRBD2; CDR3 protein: CASSRGGRSSYNEQFF; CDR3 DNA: TGTGCCAGCAGCCGCGGGGGTCGCAGCTCCTACAATGAGCAGTTCTTC
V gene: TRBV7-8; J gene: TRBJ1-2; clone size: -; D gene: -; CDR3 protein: CASSLGGGAGYGYTF; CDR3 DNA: TGTGCCAGCAGCTTAGGGGGGGGCGCGGGCTATGGCTACACCTTC
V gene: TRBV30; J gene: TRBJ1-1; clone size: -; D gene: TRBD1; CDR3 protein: CAWDGQVWTEAFF; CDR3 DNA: TGTGCCTGGGACGGACAGGTTTGGACTGAAGCTTTCTTT
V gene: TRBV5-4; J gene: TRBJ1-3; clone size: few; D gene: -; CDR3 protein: CASSLPETAFPSGNTIYF; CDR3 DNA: TGTGCCAGCAGCTTACCAGAGACAGCGTTTCCCTCTGGAAACACCATATATTTT